This T cell receptor beta chain is from a study of OX40 agonist ivuxolimab in advanced cancers. Across the study: Three dose-escalation patients had partial responses: one with hepatocellular carcinoma and two with cutaneous melanoma. Study-wide points: Among the lowest levels of clonal expansion were found in partial responders at 0.1-3.0 mg/kg.

As concerns this clone: Its cognate antigen is unknown.

The data were produced by immunoSEQ multiplex PCR, yet TCRdb's version contains in-frame clones alone and is incomplete. The data show fewer than 85,000 clones, with approximately 89% seen just once and approximately 0.63% held by the top ten. The sequencing used CD4+ or CD8+ T cells sorted from blood, collected in a trial of the OX40 agonist ivuxolimab. This receptor was obtained from an adult with an advanced solid tumor such as melanoma, head and neck, liver or kidney cancer.

The DNA for the CDR3 is TGTGCCAGCAGTGAAAATGCGGGAATTCAGCCCCAGCATTTT. Its translation: CASSENAGIQPQHF. The chain employs TRBV6-1 and TRBJ1-5; D remains ambiguous. Trimming removed 2 bases at V and 6 bases at J, with 11 bases between. The germline V gene has CDR1 MNHNS and CDR2 SASEGT. The CDR3 has 14 residues.